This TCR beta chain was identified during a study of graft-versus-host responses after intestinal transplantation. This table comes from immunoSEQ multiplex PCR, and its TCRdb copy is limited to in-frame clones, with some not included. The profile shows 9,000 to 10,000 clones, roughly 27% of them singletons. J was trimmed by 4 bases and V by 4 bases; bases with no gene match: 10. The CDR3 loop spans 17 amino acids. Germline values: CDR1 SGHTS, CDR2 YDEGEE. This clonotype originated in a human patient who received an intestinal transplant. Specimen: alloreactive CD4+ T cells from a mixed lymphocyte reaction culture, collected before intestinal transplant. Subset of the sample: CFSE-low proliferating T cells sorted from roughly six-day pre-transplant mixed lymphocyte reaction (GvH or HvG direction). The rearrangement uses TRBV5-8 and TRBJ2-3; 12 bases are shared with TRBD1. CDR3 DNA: TGTGCCAGCAGCCACCGGGACAGGGGGCGCCGGGCAGATACGCAGTATTTT. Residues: CASSHRDRGRRADTQYF.